The 30 T cell receptor beta chains presented below share a single source sample, sequenced in a study of identical twins. TCRdb fed the 5' RACE reads into MiXCR, producing one record per CDR3 protein. The sample gives around 1.7 million distinct CDR3 sequences, more than 30% of which show up once; roughly 0.3% is in the top ten. Sample: cord blood. These receptors were taken from a newborn girl in good health.

The chain has TRBV28 and TRBJ2-5; 7 bases map to TRBD1. This CDR3 is built from 12 residues. Germline CDR1 is MDHEN and CDR2 is SYDVKM. Losses at the gene ends were 6 bases for V and 7 bases for J; bases not matched to a gene: 5. The CDR3 sequence is CASRATGVTQYF. The CDR3 DNA reads as TGTGCCAGCAGGGCTACAGGGGTGACCCAGTACTTC.

This sequence joins TRBV19 and TRBJ2-2; 10 bases line up with TRBD2. This CDR3 region has 16 residues. The ends lost 5 bases at V and 2 bases at J; junction bases unmatched: 5. The germline V gene has CDR1 LNHDA and CDR2 SQIVND (reference sequence). The CDR3 coding sequence is TGTGCCAGTAGTCGACTAGCGGGTACCAACACCGGGGAGCTGTTTTTT. Its protein product is CASSRLAGTNTGELFF.

The chain uses TRBV28 and TRBJ2-1; 9 bases agree with TRBD2. CDR3 length equals 19 residues. Per germline, CDR1 MDHEN and CDR2 SYDVKM. Trimming at V came to 6 bases and at J to 0 bases, leaving 15 bases not matched to a gene. CDR3 sequence: CASRALLAGFFPSYNEQFF. CDR3 coding DNA: TGTGCCAGCAGAGCTTTACTAGCGGGTTTCTTCCCCTCCTACAATGAGCAGTTCTTC. The variable domain in full, with the rest retrieved from reference TRBV28 and TRBJ2-1, is DVKVTQSSRYLVKRTGEKVFLECVQDMDHENMFWYRQDPGLGLRLIYFSYDVKMKEKGDIPEGYSVSREKKERFSLILESASTNQTSMYLCASRALLAGFFPSYNEQFFGPGTRLTVL.

The J gene is TRBJ1-2, the V gene TRBV5-1; TRBD1 matches at 8 bases. The length of the CDR3 is 14 residues. Germline lookup yields CDR1 SGHRS and CDR2 YFSETQ. Trimming cost V 2 bases and J 5 bases; bases outside gene matches: 5. The CDR3 bases are TGCGCCAGCAGCTTCAGGGGGCGCGAGTATGGCTACACCTTC. Encoded protein: CASSFRGREYGYTF.

In the case of this clonotype: At one of its ends the junction is not consistent with the germline gene, which may arise from a read error. The chain links TRBV2 to TRBJ2-5; 9 bases align to TRBD1. From germline, CDR1 is SNHLY and CDR2 FYNNEI. This CDR3 is built from 15 residues. The CDR3 DNA reads as TGTGCCAGCAGTCTAGCCGACAGGGGGGAAGAGACCCGGTACTTC. It codes for CASSLADRGEETRYF.

This rearrangement joins TRBV6-6 to TRBJ2-3, with TRBD2 matching 7 bases. This CDR3 contains 16 residues. J gave up 0 bases and V 2 bases, and 5 bases lay outside the gene matches. From germline, CDR1 is MNHNY and CDR2 SVGAGI (reference sequence). CDR3 DNA sequence: TGTGCCAGCAGTTACGGGGGAGGGTATAGCACAGATACGCAGTATTTT. Protein: CASSYGGGYSTDTQYF.

The DNA of the CDR3 is TGCAGTGCTCAGGTCTCCTCTGGGGCCAACGTCCTGACTTTC. This codes for CSAQVSSGANVLTF. V is TRBV20-1 and J is TRBJ2-6, with D hard to call. Germline CDR1 reads DFQATT; CDR2 reads SNEGSKA (reference sequence). V dropped 5 bases and J dropped 0 bases, with 8 bases sitting between them. This CDR3 has 14 residues.

The CDR3 region has the DNA TGTGCCAGCAGCCGCCCGACTAACTATGGCTACACCTTC. Translated: CASSRPTNYGYTF. The chain has TRBV7-9 and TRBJ1-2; no clear D. V lost 5 bases and J lost 0, with 7 bases in between. Germline CDR1 and CDR2: SEHNR and FQNEAQ (reference sequence). CDR3 length: 13 amino acids.

This clonotype showed up many times. The V gene is TRBV27, the J gene TRBJ2-3; 9 bases are a match to TRBD2. CDR1 and CDR2 (germline): MNHEY, SMNVEV (reference sequence). This CDR3 is 14 amino acids long. With V trimmed by 3 bases and J by 5 bases, 3 bases remained unmatched. The CDR3 DNA is TGTGCCAGCAGTTTTCGACTAGCGGTAGATACGCAGTATTTT. Translation: CASSFRLAVDTQYF.

V usage is TRBV20-1 and J usage is TRBJ2-3; 11 nucleotides agree with TRBD2. CDR1 is DFQATT and CDR2 is SNEGSKA in the germline V gene (reference sequence). V dropped 0 bases and J dropped 6; count of bases not matched to a gene: 8. The CDR3 runs to 16 residues. CDR3 sequence: CSARDLLAGGPDTQYF. CDR3 nucleotides: TGCAGTGCTAGAGATCTCTTAGCGGGAGGGCCGGATACGCAGTATTTT.

The chain combines TRBV27 with TRBJ2-1; D possibly corresponds to TRBD2 (6 bases). Germline V lookup: CDR1 MNHEY, CDR2 SMNVEV (reference sequence). The CDR3 is made up of 15 amino acids. Between the trimmed V and J ends, which lost 3 bases and 4 bases, there was a span of 13 bases. The CDR3 nucleotides are TGTGCCAGCAGTTTTCGGTCTAGCGTATACAATGAGCAGTTCTTC. This sequence encodes CASSFRSSVYNEQFF.

This clonotype has only a few counts. The V call is TRBV5-1, the J call TRBJ2-7; no definite D call. The J call may be in error: the DNA end matches TRBJ2-5 better. Germline assignment: CDR1 SGHRS and CDR2 YFSETQ. The CDR3 covers 16 residues. This CDR3 reads CASSLGRTALQETQYF. CDR3 in DNA: TGCGCCAGCAGCTTGGGCCGGACGGCACTCCAAGAGACCCAGTACTTC.

The chain uses TRBV19 and TRBJ1-1, with D tentatively TRBD1 (5 bases). The CDR3 sequence is 12 residues long. The V end lost 9 bases, the J end lost 1 base, and 9 bases lay between the germline ends. Germline CDR1 LNHDA, CDR2 SQIVND (reference sequence). The CDR3 sequence is CASLGENTEAFF. In DNA form, the CDR3 reads TGTGCCAGCCTGGGGGAGAACACTGAAGCTTTCTTT.

V gene TRBV20-1 combines with J gene TRBJ1-4; TRBD1 matches at 7 bases. Germline loops: CDR1 DFQATT, CDR2 SNEGSKA (reference sequence). Trimming at V came to 4 bases and at J to 6 bases, leaving 5 bases not matched to a gene. The CDR3 contains 13 residues. The chain's CDR3 is CSATRGQDEKLFF. The CDR3 region has the DNA TGCAGTGCTACCCGCGGACAGGATGAAAAACTGTTTTTT.

There are a few counts of this clonotype. V usage is TRBV3-1 and J usage is TRBJ2-3, with 10 nucleotides matching TRBD2. Trimming cost V 0 bases and J 6 bases; bases outside gene matches: 21. This CDR3 has 21 residues. Germline V gene data show CDR1 as LGHDT and CDR2 as YNNKEL (reference sequence). CDR3 sequence: CASSQDSRRWPSGGRRDTQYF. The CDR3 DNA follows: TGTGCCAGCAGCCAAGATTCGAGACGGTGGCCTAGCGGGGGCCGGAGGGATACGCAGTATTTT.

The gene calls are TRBV20-1 and TRBJ2-3, with D maybe TRBD1 (5 bases). Deletions cut 4 bases from V and 6 bases from J, with 11 bases between. The CDR3 is 12 residues long. In germline, CDR1 is DFQATT, CDR2 SNEGSKA (reference sequence). Written as DNA, the CDR3 is TGCAGTGCTACCAGACAGTACGATACGCAGTATTTT. Translation gives CSATRQYDTQYF.

This clonotype was recorded many times. J is TRBJ1-4 and V is TRBV4-2, with a possible D match to TRBD1 (5 bases). The length of the CDR3 is 15 residues. Germline CDR1 LGHNA, CDR2 YNFKEQ. With 0 bases removed from V and 3 bases from J, the gap between germline ends came to 8 bases. The CDR3 nucleotides are TGTGCCAGCAGCCAAGATCCGGGGGCTAATGAAAAACTGTTTTTT. It codes for CASSQDPGANEKLFF.

This clonotype has just a few counts. This rearrangement joins TRBV20-1 to TRBJ2-3; possibly TRBD1 for D (5 bases). Germline-derived CDR1 and CDR2 are DFQATT and SNEGSKA (reference sequence). V was trimmed by 0 bases and J by 0 bases, leaving 13 bases between them. The CDR3 consists of 16 residues. CDR3 nucleotides: TGCAGTGCTAGAGATCCCCAGGGATCTAGCACAGATACGCAGTATTTT. Its translation is CSARDPQGSSTDTQYF.

In this sample, this clonotype turned up many times. The rearrangement links TRBV24-1 to TRBJ2-7; 10 positions agree with TRBD2. The CDR3 has 13 residues. V lost 8 bases and J lost 6; bases outside the gene matches: 6. Germline V gives CDR1 KGHDR, CDR2 SFDVKD. CDR3 sequence: CATTSGRVCEQYF. The DNA of the CDR3 is TGTGCCACCACGAGCGGGAGGGTATGCGAGCAGTACTTC.

This clonotype was found a few times. The rearrangement uses TRBV6-6 and TRBJ1-5; 8 positions agree with TRBD1. The CDR3 consists of 14 residues. CDR1 and CDR2 from the germline V gene are MNHNY and SVGAGI (reference sequence). J gave up 6 bases and V 5 bases, and 6 bases lay outside the gene matches. The CDR3 DNA sequence: TGTGCCAGCAGTACCACAGGGGGAGGTCAGCCCCAGCATTTT. The encoded protein is CASSTTGGGQPQHF.

Only a few counts were recorded for this clonotype. V usage is TRBV28 and J usage is TRBJ2-7; a weak D match, TRBD2 (5 bases). Germline lookup yields CDR1 MDHEN and CDR2 SYDVKM. The V end lost 10 bases, the J end lost 3 bases, and 37 bases lay between the germline ends. The CDR3 extends over 20 amino acids. The DNA for the CDR3 is TGTGCCACCCATCCTTATTTGGGGAGTGGAGAGTTACGGTCCTTCTACGAGCAGTACTTC. It translates to CATHPYLGSGELRSFYEQYF.

The chain carries TRBV20-1 and TRBJ2-3; possibly TRBD1 for D (6 bases). CDR3 length: 15 residues. Trimming took 3 bases from V and 1 from J, leaving 14 bases between them. CDR1 is DFQATT and CDR2 is SNEGSKA in the germline V gene (reference sequence). The chain's CDR3 is CSARGASFGTDTQYF. The CDR3 region has the DNA TGCAGTGCTAGGGGGGCTAGCTTTGGCACAGATACGCAGTATTTT.

This clonotype has more than one count but fewer than ten. This chain joins TRBV6-5 and TRBJ2-7, with D possibly being TRBD2 (6 bases). The CDR3 is 16 residues long. Germline-derived CDR1 and CDR2 are MNHEY and SVGAGI. V was clipped by 6 bases and J by 6 bases, with 24 bases between them. CDR3: CASSTGDHEISPEQYF. The CDR3 DNA follows: TGTGCCAGCAGCACGGGGGACCACGAAATAAGTCCCGAGCAGTACTTC.

Comment on this clonotype: This clone may be a read error of a much larger clone one base away. The CDR3 DNA follows: TGTGCCAGCAGTTATCGCGACTCAGGAGAGACCCAGTTCTTC. This translates into CASSYRDSGETQFF. V usage is TRBV6-5 and J usage is TRBJ2-1; D unresolved. Germline values: CDR1 MNHEY, CDR2 SVGAGI. Trimming took 3 bases from V and 13 from J, leaving 19 bases between them. The CDR3 is 14 amino acids.

This clonotype was seen ten or more times. V usage is TRBV28 and J usage is TRBJ2-7; TRBD2 is a possible D gene (6 bases). From germline, CDR1 is MDHEN and CDR2 SYDVKM. The length of the CDR3 is 15 residues. The V end lost 3 bases, the J end lost 1 base, and 13 bases lay between the germline ends. In nucleotides, the CDR3 is TGTGCCAGCAGTTTTGGGGGAGGACATTCCTACGAGCAGTACTTC. Residues: CASSFGGGHSYEQYF.

As for this clonotype: Relative to the germline gene, one junction end is altered; a read error may explain this. The V call is TRBV5-6, the J call TRBJ2-5; 9 bases align to TRBD1. Germline V lookup: CDR1 SGHDT, CDR2 YYEEEE. The CDR3 runs 15 residues. The CDR3 loop reads CASTLTGGSQETQYF. The CDR3 DNA reads TGTGCCAGCACCTTGACAGGGGGTTCCCAAGAGACCCAGTACTTC. Full variable domain (outside the CDR3, taken from reference TRBV5-6 and TRBJ2-5): DAGVTQSPTHLIKTRGQQVTLRCSPKSGHDTVSWYQQALGQGPQFIFQYYEEEERQRGNFPDRFSGHQFPNYSSELNVNALLLGDSALYLCASTLTGGSQETQYFGPGTRLLVL.

This chain uses TRBV5-1 with TRBJ1-6, with 11 bases matching TRBD1. The CDR3 is 17 amino acids. Germline trimming cut 4 bases from V and 0 bases from J; bases unmatched to any gene: 3. CDR1 and CDR2 (germline): SGHRS, YFSETQ. The CDR3: CASSPGTGGSYNSPLHF. DNA for the CDR3: TGCGCCAGCAGCCCCGGGACAGGGGGCTCCTATAATTCACCCCTCCACTTT.

This clonotype was detected many times. The chain employs TRBV4-2 and TRBJ2-3, with D maybe TRBD2 (6 bases). This CDR3 region has 15 residues. V lost 0 bases and J lost 6, with 13 bases in between. The germline gives CDR1 LGHNA, CDR2 YNFKEQ. The CDR3 reads CASSQDRRGADTQYF. The DNA for the CDR3 is TGTGCCAGCAGCCAAGATAGGAGGGGCGCGGATACGCAGTATTTT.

The V gene is TRBV3-1, the J gene TRBJ1-1, with D possibly TRBD1 on 6 matching bases. With 4 bases removed from V and 6 bases from J, the gap between germline ends came to 9 bases. Germline lookup yields CDR1 LGHDT and CDR2 YNNKEL (reference sequence). The CDR3 is 12 residues long. The CDR3, as DNA: TGTGCCAGCAGCCCGACAGGCGCTGAAGCTTTCTTT. This translates into CASSPTGAEAFF.

The V gene is TRBV5-1, the J gene TRBJ1-1; no firm D call. The germline V gene has CDR1 SGHRS and CDR2 YFSETQ. The CDR3 sequence is 14 residues long. V gave up 1 base and J gave up 1 base, with 8 bases separating them. CDR3 amino acids: CASSLPQSNTEAFF. As DNA, the CDR3 is TGCGCCAGCAGCTTGCCCCAGTCGAACACTGAAGCTTTCTTT. The whole variable domain, filled in from reference TRBV5-1 and TRBJ1-1, reads KAGVTQTPRYLIKTRGQQVTLSCSPISGHRSVSWYQQTPGQGLQFLFEYFSETQRNKGNFPGRFSGRQFSNSRSEMNVSTLELGDSALYLCASSLPQSNTEAFFGQGTRLTVV.